The rows below give T cell receptor beta chains drawn from one sample of a study of cytomegalovirus exposure and HLA in healthy donors. Sequencing was performed with immunoSEQ multiplex PCR; in TCRdb, only in-frame clones are kept and a portion is missing. Altogether 120,000 to 150,000 clones are present, about 70% being singletons, with the ten largest covering roughly 4.7%. Source material: PBMCs. These receptor sequences come from a man aged 60 to 75 in good health and CMV-seronegative. CDR3s include the opening cysteine and the closing phenylalanine or tryptophan. A D gene is named only where the DNA matches it firmly. Some rows mark clone size as missing; the rest say once, few, many or name a class of expanded clone.

j_gene	abundance	d_gene	v_gene	CDR3nt	CDR3aa
TRBJ2-7	NA	TRBD1	TRBV7-8	TGTGCCAGCAGCTTAAGGACAGGGGACTCCTACGAGCAGTACTTC	CASSLRTGDSYEQYF
TRBJ2-7	NA	TRBD2	TRBV28	TGTGCCAGCAGGGGACTAGGAGGCGGATCCTACGAGCAGTACTTC	CASRGLGGGSYEQYF
TRBJ1-6	NA	NA	TRBV25-1	TGTGCCAGTAGTGCAGACTACTATAATTCACCCCTCCACTTT	CASSADYYNSPLHF
TRBJ1-4	few	NA	TRBV7-2	TGTGCCAGCAGCCCGGAGACAGATCTCAATGAAAAACTGTTTTTT	CASSPETDLNEKLFF
TRBJ2-1	NA	NA	TRBV10-3	TGTGCCCTCCGTAGCGGTCCGGGGAATGAGCAGTTCTTC	CALRSGPGNEQFF
TRBJ2-1	NA	NA	TRBV19	TGTGCCAGTACCTCTACCGGGGCCTACAATGAGCAGTTCTTC	CASTSTGAYNEQFF
TRBJ2-7	NA	NA	TRBV19	TGTGCCAGTAGTCCCGCGACTGAAGGCTACGAGCAGTACTTC	CASSPATEGYEQYF
TRBJ1-5	NA	NA	TRBV19	TGTGCCAGTACCTCTGGACAGTACAGCAATCAGCCCCAGCATTTT	CASTSGQYSNQPQHF
TRBJ1-1	once	NA	TRBV10-3	TGTGCCATCAGTGAGATTCTAGGGAACACTGAAGCTTTCTTT	CAISEILGNTEAFF
TRBJ1-3	NA	NA	TRBV4-3	TGCGCCAGCAGCCAAGACGCTGCGCGAACTGGAAACACCATATATTTT	CASSQDAARTGNTIYF
TRBJ2-7	NA	TRBD1	TRBV5-1	TGCGCCAGCAGCTTGGAAGGGACAGGCCCCCGCGAGCAGTACTTC	CASSLEGTGPREQYF
TRBJ1-1	NA	NA	TRBV6-1	TGTGCCAGCAGCGTATGGGGGAGGGGTACTGAAGCTTTCTTT	CASSVWGRGTEAFF
TRBJ2-2	NA	NA	TRBV6-5	TGTGCCAGCAGTTATGAGAGACTGAACACCGGGGAGCTGTTTTTT	CASSYERLNTGELFF
TRBJ2-5	NA	NA	TRBV5-1	TGCGCCAGCAGCTTGCCTCCAGAACCAAAGACCCAGTACTTC	CASSLPPEPKTQYF
TRBJ1-1	NA	NA	TRBV5-4	TGTGCCAGCAGCTTGGGGATGGGACGGAAGGAGATCATGACAGGTGAAGCTTTCTTT	CASSLGMGRKEIMTGEAFF
TRBJ2-5	NA	TRBD2	TRBV5-4	TGTGCCAGCAGTAGTAGGACTAGCGGGAGGATGAGAGAGACCCAGTACTTC	CASSSRTSGRMRETQYF
TRBJ1-1	few	NA	TRBV30	TGTGCCTGGAGTTGGGGCGCCTCTAAGGGTGAAGCTTTCTTT	CAWSWGASKGEAFF
TRBJ1-2	NA	NA	TRBV28	TGTGCCAGCAGTTTCCGGGGCTATGGCTACACCTTC	CASSFRGYGYTF
TRBJ2-7	NA	NA	TRBV5-1	TGCGCCAGCAGCTTCGGTAGTTCCGACGAGCAGTACTTC	CASSFGSSDEQYF
TRBJ1-4	NA	TRBD1	TRBV5-5	TGTGCCAGCAGCCCCCTGGGCGGGACAGCGATCGCCCTTAATGAAAAACTGTTTTTT	CASSPLGGTAIALNEKLFF
TRBJ1-2	NA	TRBD1	TRBV28	TGTGCCAGCAGTTTACCCCGGACAGGGGACGACTATGGCTACACCTTC	CASSLPRTGDDYGYTF
TRBJ1-2	NA	NA	TRBV11-1	TGTGCCAGCAGCTTTGACAGAGGAGATCTTAATGGCTACACCTTC	CASSFDRGDLNGYTF
TRBJ2-1	NA	NA	TRBV4-1	TGCGCCAGCAGCCAAGTCTGGGCGTGGGAGTTGGGCAATGAGCAGTTCTTC	CASSQVWAWELGNEQFF
TRBJ1-3	once	NA	TRBV27	TGTGCCAGCAGTTGTCTTCACAGGGACGACTCTGGAAACACCATATATTTT	CASSCLHRDDSGNTIYF
TRBJ1-2	few	TRBD1	TRBV27	TGTGCCAGCAGTTTTAGACAGGGAGCCGGCTACACCTTC	CASSFRQGAGYTF
TRBJ1-2	NA	TRBD1	TRBV30	TGTGCCTGGTCCGAGGAGGGGGCCTATGGCTACACCTTC	CAWSEEGAYGYTF
TRBJ2-1	NA	NA	TRBV2	TGTGCCAGCAGTGGGGACTCCGGTGAGCAGTTCTTC	CASSGDSGEQFF
TRBJ2-3	NA	NA	TRBV5-1	TGCGCCAGCAGCTTAAGAGGGGAGGGCACAGATACGCAGTATTTT	CASSLRGEGTDTQYF
TRBJ2-7	few	TRBD2	TRBV5-1	TGCGCCAGCAGCTTGGGGGGCGCGGGAGGGACCTACGAGCAGTACTTC	CASSLGGAGGTYEQYF
TRBJ2-1	few	NA	TRBV4-3	TGCGCCAGCAGCCAAGACCGACTCCTCCTCTACAATGAGCAGTTCTTC	CASSQDRLLLYNEQFF
TRBJ2-7	NA	TRBD1	TRBV6-6	TGTGCCAGCAGTTACAACGACAGGGCCTACGAGCAGTACTTC	CASSYNDRAYEQYF
TRBJ1-2	NA	TRBD1	TRBV27	TGTGCCAGCAGTTTATTCAGGGGGCGAGGAGGCTACACCTTC	CASSLFRGRGGYTF
TRBJ2-5	NA	NA	TRBV6-1	TGTGCCAGCAGTGAGGGAGGGGGAGCGGAGACCCAGTACTTC	CASSEGGGAETQYF
TRBJ2-2	NA	NA	TRBV28	TGTGCCAGCAGTTTGGGGGGACTCAGCACCGGGGAGCTGTTTTTT	CASSLGGLSTGELFF
TRBJ1-1	NA	NA	TRBV10-3	TGTGCCATCAGCCCCTCCGACTATAACACTGAAGCTTTCTTT	CAISPSDYNTEAFF
TRBJ2-4	NA	TRBD2	TRBV30	TGTGCCTGGACTAGCGGAGGCAAAAACATTCAGTACTTC	CAWTSGGKNIQYF
TRBJ2-7	NA	NA	TRBV4-2	TGTGCCAGCAGCCAAGAGGAGGGAGAATACGAGCAGTACTTC	CASSQEEGEYEQYF
TRBJ2-1	NA	NA	TRBV5-1	TGCGCCAGCAGCTTGGCCACGGGAGTCTACAATGAGCAGTTCTTC	CASSLATGVYNEQFF
TRBJ2-1	NA	NA	TRBV7-8	TGTGCCAGCAGCTTAGCTGGGCACAGTCTGTTCTTC	CASSLAGHSLFF
TRBJ2-7	NA	TRBD2	TRBV28	TGTGCCAGCAGGGAGCCGGGACTTAGGGCCGAGGGACTAGCGAGAGATCCCTACGAGCAGTACTTC	CASREPGLRAEGLARDPYEQYF
TRBJ1-6	once	NA	TRBV19	TGTGCCAGTAGTATAGCTTCGGGAATCCCTAATTCACCCCTCCACTTT	CASSIASGIPNSPLHF
TRBJ2-7	NA	TRBD2	TRBV14	TGTGCCAGCAGCCAAACTAGCGTTGAGCAGTACTTC	CASSQTSVEQYF
TRBJ2-7	few	TRBD2	TRBV5-6	TGTGCCAGCAGCATAAGCTTCGGACTAGCGGGAGCCTTCTACGAGCAGTACTTC	CASSISFGLAGAFYEQYF
TRBJ1-6	NA	NA	TRBV13	TGTGCCAGCAGCCGGGATCTTTATTCACCCCTCCACTTT	CASSRDLYSPLHF
TRBJ2-5	once	TRBD2	TRBV5-4	TGTGCCAGCAGCCCGGAACTAGCGGGAGCTGGGACCCAGTACTTC	CASSPELAGAGTQYF
TRBJ2-7	once	NA	TRBV30	TGTGCCGCAACAGCGGACAGCTACGAGCAGTACTTC	CAATADSYEQYF
TRBJ2-3	few	TRBD2	TRBV28	TGTGCCTATCGGGGGGGATTGTCTAGCACAGATACGCAGTATTTT	CAYRGGLSSTDTQYF
TRBJ2-7	once	NA	TRBV7-9	TGTGCCAGCAGCCCCACGGGGGGCATCTCCTACGAGCAGTACTTC	CASSPTGGISYEQYF
TRBJ2-2	NA	NA	TRBV9	TGTGCCAGCAGCCCTCAAAGTTGGGCCTACACCGGGGAGCTGTTTTTT	CASSPQSWAYTGELFF
TRBJ1-2	NA	NA	TRBV7-9	TGTGCCAGCAGCGTGGACTTGCGGCAGGCTCAAGGCTACACCTTC	CASSVDLRQAQGYTF
TRBJ2-1	NA	TRBD2	TRBV11-2	TGTGCCAGCAGCTTAGTCGAGGCGGGAGGGTACAATGAGCAGTTCTTC	CASSLVEAGGYNEQFF
TRBJ2-5	few	NA	TRBV4-1	TGCGCCAGCAGCCAAGGATGGGCGGGGACAGCAGAGACCCAGTACTTC	CASSQGWAGTAETQYF
TRBJ1-1	once	TRBD1	TRBV10-3	TGTGCCATCAGTGGTGGACAGGGGATGAACACTGAAGCTTTCTTT	CAISGGQGMNTEAFF
TRBJ2-7	NA	TRBD1	TRBV29-1	TGCAGCGTTGAGGTGGACAGGGGAGTCTACGAGCAGTACTTC	CSVEVDRGVYEQYF
TRBJ2-5	NA	NA	TRBV6-1	TGTGCCACCACTAGGGCTCGAGGGGAGACCCAGTACTTC	CATTRARGETQYF
TRBJ2-7	NA	NA	TRBV14	TGTGCCAGCAGCCCCTTCGGCAGGGACGAGCAGTACTTC	CASSPFGRDEQYF
TRBJ2-7	NA	TRBD1	TRBV18	TGTGCCAGCTCACCGTTGACTGGGACAGACGAGCAGTACTTC	CASSPLTGTDEQYF
TRBJ1-2	NA	NA	TRBV19	TGTGCCAGTAGTATACCTGGGCCTCAGTACTATGGCTACACCTTC	CASSIPGPQYYGYTF
TRBJ2-2	NA	NA	TRBV5-6	TGTGCCAGCAGCGCCCTTCTGCGCCCGGACACCGGGGAGCTGTTTTTT	CASSALLRPDTGELFF